This entry lists 17 T cell receptor beta chains sequenced from one sample in a study of PD-L1 blockade in urothelial cancer. The table came from immunoSEQ multiplex PCR; TCRdb's copy has only in-frame clones and leaves some out. The table has approximately 34,000 clones, more than 65% seen once. The input for sequencing was PBMCs, taken around atezolizumab (anti-PD-L1) treatment. Receptors originate from a man aged 60 to 69 with urothelial cancer.

This clone showed up many times. The chain carries TRBV7-9 and TRBJ2-1; D ambiguous. The germline CDR1 and CDR2 sequences are SEHNR and FQNEAQ (reference sequence). The CDR3 covers 15 residues. Trimming cost V 0 bases and J 0 bases, with 6 bases left between them. In nucleotides, the CDR3 is TGTGCCAGCAGCTTAGCCCTCAGCTCCTACAATGAGCAGTTCTTC. Translating it yields CASSLALSSYNEQFF.

This clone was recorded only once. The chain combines TRBV7-9 with TRBJ1-2; D gene unclear. The CDR3 is 16 amino acids. CDR1 and CDR2 from the germline V gene are SEHNR and FQNEAQ (reference sequence). Trimming cost V 1 base and J 0 bases, with 12 bases left between them. This CDR3 is CASSLVSFVTNYGYTF. The CDR3 DNA reads as TGTGCCAGCAGCTTAGTTTCTTTCGTTACTAACTATGGCTACACCTTC.

This chain links TRBV4-2 with TRBJ2-1, with 11 bases that match TRBD2. This CDR3 comprises 18 residues. The V segment lost 4 bases and the J segment 6 bases; nucleotides outside the gene matches: 14. CDR1 and CDR2 from the germline V gene are LGHNA and YNFKEQ. CDR3 protein: CASSLGLAGSPGGNEQFF. The CDR3 DNA reads as TGTGCCAGCAGCCTAGGACTAGCGGGCTCCCCCGGGGGCAATGAGCAGTTCTTC.

In this sample, this clone turned up once. The rearrangement links TRBV19 to TRBJ1-2, with 7 bases matching TRBD1. Per germline, CDR1 LNHDA and CDR2 SQIVND (reference sequence). Trimming removed 3 bases from V and 4 bases from J; junction bases left unmatched: 11. This CDR3 has 16 residues. CDR3 residues: CASSILTGNVGYGYTF. As DNA, the CDR3 is TGTGCCAGTAGTATCCTGACAGGGAACGTTGGCTATGGCTACACCTTC. The full variable domain, completed using reference TRBV19 and TRBJ1-2, is DGGITQSPKYLFRKEGQNVTLSCEQNLNHDAMYWYRQDPGQGLRLIYYSQIVNDFQKGDIAEGYSVSREKKESFPLTVTSAQKNPTAFYLCASSILTGNVGYGYTFGSGTRLTVV.

This chain links TRBV5-1 with TRBJ2-2; TRBD1 aligns across 9 bases. This CDR3 is 16 amino acids long. CDR1 and CDR2 (germline): SGHRS, YFSETQ. Losses at the gene ends were 4 bases for V and 5 bases for J; bases not matched to a gene: 9. Here the CDR3 reads CASSQPGQGKTGELFF. CDR3 coding DNA: TGCGCCAGCAGCCAACCGGGACAGGGTAAAACCGGGGAGCTGTTTTTT.

The J gene is TRBJ2-3, the V gene TRBV19; 14 positions agree with TRBD2. Trimming took 7 bases from V and 3 from J; bases not matched to a gene: 3. Germline V gene data show CDR1 as LNHDA and CDR2 as SQIVND (reference sequence). This CDR3 contains 15 residues. The CDR3 bases are TGTGCCAGTAAACGGACTAGCGGGGGGACAGATACGCAGTATTTT. Its protein is CASKRTSGGTDTQYF.

This sequence joins TRBV9 and TRBJ1-1; D unresolved. The V gene's germline CDR1 is SGDLS and CDR2 YYNGEE. CDR3 length equals 13 residues. V was pared by 0 bases and J by 5 bases, with 8 bases between. The CDR3 bases are TGTGCCAGCAGCGTAGCTCGGGATACTGAAGCTTTCTTT. Encoded protein: CASSVARDTEAFF.

This clone came up a few times. The genes are TRBV27 and TRBJ2-7, with D hard to call. The CDR3 sequence is 16 residues long. With 2 bases removed from V and 0 bases from J, the gap between germline ends came to 14 bases. From germline, CDR1 is MNHEY and CDR2 SMNVEV (reference sequence). CDR3 sequence reads: CASSLRSGQPSYEQYF. As DNA, the CDR3 is TGTGCCAGCAGTTTAAGGTCTGGGCAACCCTCCTACGAGCAGTACTTC.

The V call is TRBV7-9, the J call TRBJ2-3, with no clear D. CDR3 length: 11 residues. The germline V and J ends were trimmed by 5 bases and 4 bases, with 4 bases remaining between them. Germline V gene data show CDR1 as SEHNR and CDR2 as FQNEAQ (reference sequence). The DNA for the CDR3 is TGTGCCAGCAGCCCAGCAGATACGCAGTATTTT. This translates into CASSPADTQYF.

The chain couples TRBV7-6 to TRBJ2-2; 14 nucleotides match TRBD2. CDR3 length equals 16 residues. The V segment lost 4 bases and the J segment 6 bases; nucleotides outside the gene matches: 4. Germline lookup yields CDR1 SGHVS and CDR2 FNYEAQ. CDR3 sequence (DNA): TGTGCCAGCAGCTATCCGACTAGCGGGGGGGCCGGGGAGCTGTTTTTT. This gives the protein CASSYPTSGGAGELFF. Based on the CDR3 plus reference TRBV7-6 and TRBJ2-2, the full variable domain is GAGVSQSPRYKVTKRGQDVALRCDPISGHVSLYWYRQALGQGPEFLTYFNYEAQQDKSGLPNDRFSAERPEGSISTLTIQRTEQRDSAMYRCASSYPTSGGAGELFFGEGSRLTVL.

The CDR3, as DNA: TGTGCCAGCAGCTCCCTGATAGCGGCATCTAGCACAGATACGCAGTATTTT. It codes for CASSSLIAASSTDTQYF. The chain is built from TRBV7-8 and TRBJ2-3, with D perhaps TRBD2 (6 bases). V was shortened by 4 bases and J by 0 bases, with 17 bases between the two germline ends. Germline CDR1 and CDR2: SGHVS and FQNEAQ. CDR3 length: 17 amino acids.

The chain is built from TRBV6-5 and TRBJ2-3, with no clear D. This CDR3 is 14 amino acids long. Germline V gene sequence: CDR1 MNHEY, CDR2 SVGAGI. V lost 3 bases and J lost 2, with 9 bases in between. The DNA for the CDR3 is TGTGCCAGCAGTTATTACAGATCCACAGATACGCAGTATTTT. Its translation: CASSYYRSTDTQYF.

The chain carries TRBV19 and TRBJ2-5; a possible D gene is TRBD1 (5 bases). This CDR3 is built from 16 residues. V dropped 3 bases and J dropped 0 bases, with 14 bases sitting between them. In germline, CDR1 is LNHDA, CDR2 SQIVND (reference sequence). CDR3 residues: CASSIGARGYQETQYF. CDR3 nucleotides: TGTGCCAGTAGTATTGGGGCGCGCGGTTACCAAGAGACCCAGTACTTC.

V gene TRBV6-6 combines with J gene TRBJ1-2; D gene ambiguous. The CDR3 totals 14 residues. Trimming pared 7 bases from V and 7 bases from J, leaving 19 bases between. From germline, CDR1 is MNHNY and CDR2 SVGAGI (reference sequence). CDR3 nucleotide sequence: TGTGCCAGCACCTGGACTGCCTCCGAGGGTGGCTACACCTTC. It is translated as CASTWTASEGGYTF.

CDR3 nucleotides: TGCGCCAGCAGCTTGGCCGGGGTAGGCTACGAGCAGTACTTC. Translated, it gives CASSLAGVGYEQYF. J is TRBJ2-7 and V is TRBV5-1; D possibly corresponds to TRBD2 (5 bases). Germline V gene data show CDR1 as SGHRS and CDR2 as YFSETQ. V was clipped by 0 bases and J by 3 bases, with 10 bases between them. The CDR3 consists of 14 residues.

This clone was seen only once. The chain links TRBV6-5 to TRBJ2-1; tentative D call: TRBD2 (6 bases). CDR1 and CDR2 (germline): MNHEY, SVGAGI. V lost 7 bases to trimming and J lost 8 bases, with 12 bases between them. CDR3 length: 12 residues. Here the CDR3 reads CASIAPSDEQFF. Here the CDR3 DNA reads TGTGCCAGCATCGCACCTAGCGATGAGCAGTTCTTC.

The CDR3 nucleotides are TGTGCCAGCAGTCGGGAAAGCAATCAGCCCCAGCATTTT. This translates into CASSRESNQPQHF. The chain is built from TRBV2 and TRBJ1-5; D call uncertain. This CDR3 spans 13 amino acids. The V and J ends lost 5 bases and 1 base respectively, with 6 bases between them. Per germline, CDR1 SNHLY and CDR2 FYNNEI.